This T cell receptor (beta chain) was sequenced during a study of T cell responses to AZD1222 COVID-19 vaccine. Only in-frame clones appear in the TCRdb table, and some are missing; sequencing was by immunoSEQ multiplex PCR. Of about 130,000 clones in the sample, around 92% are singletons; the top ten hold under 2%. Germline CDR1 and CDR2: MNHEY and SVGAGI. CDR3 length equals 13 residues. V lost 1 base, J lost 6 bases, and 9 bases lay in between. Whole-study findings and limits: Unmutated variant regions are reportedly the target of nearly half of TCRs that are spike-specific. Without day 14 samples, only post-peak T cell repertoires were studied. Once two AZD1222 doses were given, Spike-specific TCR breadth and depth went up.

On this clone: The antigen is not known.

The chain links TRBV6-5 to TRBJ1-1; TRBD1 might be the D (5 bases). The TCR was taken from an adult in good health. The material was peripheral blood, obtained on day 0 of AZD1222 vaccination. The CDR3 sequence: CASSYFRGSEAFF. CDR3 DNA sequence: TGTGCCAGCAGTTACTTTCGGGGGTCTGAAGCTTTCTTT.